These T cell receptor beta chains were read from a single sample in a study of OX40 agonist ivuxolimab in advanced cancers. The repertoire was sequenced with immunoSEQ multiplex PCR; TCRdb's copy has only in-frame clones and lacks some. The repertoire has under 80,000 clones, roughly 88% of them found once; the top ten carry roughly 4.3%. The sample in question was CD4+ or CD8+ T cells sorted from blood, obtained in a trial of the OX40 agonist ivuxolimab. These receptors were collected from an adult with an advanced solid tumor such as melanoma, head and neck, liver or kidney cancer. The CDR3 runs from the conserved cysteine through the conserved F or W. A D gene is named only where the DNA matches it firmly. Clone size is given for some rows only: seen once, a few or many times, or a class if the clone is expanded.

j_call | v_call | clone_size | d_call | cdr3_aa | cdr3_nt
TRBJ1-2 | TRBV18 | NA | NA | CASSPPWVYGYTF | TGTGCCAGCTCACCACCCTGGGTCTATGGCTACACCTTC
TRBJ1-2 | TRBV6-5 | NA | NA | CASSYAVRWGYGYTF | TGTGCCAGCAGTTATGCCGTGCGGTGGGGTTATGGCTACACCTTC
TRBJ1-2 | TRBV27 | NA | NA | CASSFRGSYGYTF | TGTGCCAGCAGTTTCCGAGGGAGCTATGGCTACACCTTC
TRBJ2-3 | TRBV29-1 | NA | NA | CTIGLQGGTDTQYF | TGCACCATTGGGTTGCAGGGTGGAACAGATACGCAGTATTTT
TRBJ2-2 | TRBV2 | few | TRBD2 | CASEAGENTGELFF | TGTGCCAGCGAGGCGGGAGAGAACACCGGGGAGCTGTTTTTT
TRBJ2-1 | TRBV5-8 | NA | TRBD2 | CASSPGSGRGSYNEQFF | TGTGCCAGCAGCCCGGGAAGCGGGAGAGGGTCCTACAATGAGCAGTTCTTC
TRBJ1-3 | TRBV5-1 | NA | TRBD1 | CASSAQPGQLSGNTIYF | TGCGCCAGCAGCGCCCAACCGGGACAGCTCTCTGGAAACACCATATATTTT
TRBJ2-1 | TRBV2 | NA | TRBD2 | CASSWSSGEGYNEQFF | TGTGCCAGCAGTTGGTCTAGCGGGGAGGGGTACAATGAGCAGTTCTTC
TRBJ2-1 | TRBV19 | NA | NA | CASSTLLVPEQFF | TGTGCCAGTAGTACCCTACTAGTTCCTGAGCAGTTCTTC
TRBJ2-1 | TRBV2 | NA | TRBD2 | CASSDRGRAYNEQFF | TGTGCCAGCAGTGATCGCGGGAGGGCATACAATGAGCAGTTCTTC
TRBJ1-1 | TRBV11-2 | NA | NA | CASSPIADNTEAFF | TGTGCCAGCAGCCCAATAGCAGACAACACTGAAGCTTTCTTT
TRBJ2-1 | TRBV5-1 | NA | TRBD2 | CASSLVSGGVNEQFF | TGCGCCAGCAGCTTGGTGTCGGGAGGTGTCAATGAGCAGTTCTTC
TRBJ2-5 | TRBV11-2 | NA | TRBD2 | CASTKTSGLYQETQYF | TGTGCCAGCACCAAGACTAGCGGATTGTACCAAGAGACCCAGTACTTC
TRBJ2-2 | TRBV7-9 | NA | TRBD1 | CASSRTGGTGELFF | TGTGCCAGCAGCAGGACAGGGGGGACCGGGGAGCTGTTTTTT